Included here is one T cell receptor (beta chain) sequence, with context. The entry originates in a study of blood T cell repertoires in COVID-19. Study at large: Spain, Italy and the United States supplied samples that represented acute and convalescent COVID-19.

J was trimmed by 7 bases and V by 10 bases; bases with no gene match: 11. Germline V lookup: CDR1 LNHDA, CDR2 SQIVND (reference sequence). CDR3 length: 14 amino acids. TCRdb's copy holds only in-frame clones and misses some; the assay was immunoSEQ multiplex PCR. The sample shows fewer than 150,000 clones, about 86% of them seen only once. The sample taken for sequencing was peripheral blood. This chain uses TRBV19 with TRBJ2-1; TRBD1 matches at 9 bases. The source of this sequence is a woman aged 45-59 years with active or convalescent COVID-19. CDR3 nucleotide sequence: TGTGCCACCTCGGAGGGACAGGGCTTAAATGAGCAGTTCTTC. Amino acid sequence: CATSEGQGLNEQFF.